The clone carrying this TCR beta chain has just a few counts. The antigen remains undetermined. This entry comes from a study of early T cells in non-severe SARS-CoV-2 infection. On the study more broadly: The study sequenced bulk RNA from unsorted whole blood, with chains unpaired. Whole-study results and caveats: VDJdb-based matching was biased toward anti-spike CD8 responses and missed private and CD4 specificities.

Individual cDNA molecules received unique molecular identifiers during library preparation. One entry per CDR3 protein, called by TCRdb with MiXCR from the 5' RACE reads. This repertoire shows 60,000 to 70,000 distinct CDR3 sequences, 4.9% found once; its top ten account for 4% to 5%. The CDR3 covers 12 residues. CDR1 MGHRA and CDR2 YSYEKL come from the germline V gene. V lost 4 bases to trimming and J lost 5 bases, with 8 bases between them. V usage is TRBV4-1 and J usage is TRBJ2-5; no definite D call. The sequencing input was whole blood. The origin of this receptor is an adult who was a healthcare worker with PCR-confirmed SARS-CoV-2 infection or an uninfected control (not recorded which). The CDR3 reads CASSPEQETQYF. The CDR3 nucleotides read TGCGCCAGCAGCCCCGAGCAGGAGACCCAGTACTTC.